This TCR beta chain was sequenced during a study of cytomegalovirus exposure and HLA in healthy donors. Overall study findings and caveats: Being productive about 87% or about 30% of the time was typical of most TCR beta V segments in an earlier analysis.

This clone was observed once. Its antigen remains unidentified. The PCR employed 60 Vbeta primers together with 13 Jbeta primers. Sequenced by immunoSEQ multiplex PCR; TCRdb stores in-frame clones only, minus some. The table lists nearly 110,000 clones, approximately 82% of them singletons. Sequenced: PBMCs. The TCR was taken from a man aged 35 to 55 in good health and CMV-seronegative.

DNA for the CDR3: TGTGCCAGTTGGGCGGGACAGGGCATTCAGCCCCAGCATTTT. Translation: CASWAGQGIQPQHF. V and J are TRBV6-6 and TRBJ1-5, with 9 bases fitting TRBD1. V dropped 9 bases and J dropped 6; count of bases not matched to a gene: 9. CDR1 is MNHNY and CDR2 is SVGAGI in the germline V gene (reference sequence). CDR3 length: 14 amino acids.